These 10 T cell receptor beta chains originate from one sample sequenced in a study of cytomegalovirus exposure and HLA in healthy donors. The PCR ran on 60 Vbeta and 13 Jbeta primers. Repertoires were generated with immunoSEQ multiplex PCR, while TCRdb's copy carries only in-frame clones and drops some. The sample shows roughly 150,000 clones, around 84% of them seen only once. The sample taken for sequencing was PBMCs. Receptors originate from a woman aged 18-35 years in good health and CMV-seronegative.

This chain links TRBV30 with TRBJ1-2, with D tentatively TRBD1 (6 bases). V dropped 2 bases and J dropped 3 bases, with 10 bases sitting between them. Germline V gives CDR1 GTSNPN, CDR2 SVGIG (reference sequence). The CDR3 contains 13 residues. CDR3 in DNA: TGTGCCTGGAGTTCTGGGGGCGACTATGGCTACACCTTC. Its protein is CAWSSGGDYGYTF.

The rearrangement links TRBV7-9 to TRBJ2-7; the D gene is possibly TRBD1 (6 bases). This CDR3 comprises 13 residues. Germline V gene sequence: CDR1 SEHNR, CDR2 FQNEAQ (reference sequence). The V end lost 1 base, the J end lost 3 bases, and 7 bases lay between the germline ends. This CDR3 reads CASSLEGVYEQYF. CDR3 bases: TGTGCCAGCAGCTTAGAGGGGGTCTACGAGCAGTACTTC.

The J gene is TRBJ1-2, the V gene TRBV29-1; weak D call: TRBD1 (6 bases). Between the trimmed V and J ends, which lost 7 bases and 3 bases, there was a span of 12 bases. Germline V lookup: CDR1 SQVTM, CDR2 ANQGSEA. CDR3 length equals 12 residues. The CDR3 sequence is CSGGHSDYGYTF. CDR3 nucleotides: TGCAGCGGGGGACACAGCGACTATGGCTACACCTTC.

V is TRBV15 and J is TRBJ2-2; maybe TRBD1 (6 bases). The CDR3 has 14 amino acids. The ends were cut back, 10 bases at V and 0 bases at J, with 12 bases in the middle. Germline V gene lookup returns CDR1 LNHNV and CDR2 YYDKDF (reference sequence). The DNA for the CDR3 is TGTGCCAGGTTGGGACAAGCGAACACCGGGGAGCTGTTTTTT. Amino acid sequence: CARLGQANTGELFF.

J is TRBJ1-2 and V is TRBV15; tentatively, D is TRBD1 (5 bases). There are 14 residues in the CDR3. V lost 1 base and J 4 bases, leaving 10 bases between the germline ends. CDR1 and CDR2 from the germline V gene are LNHNV and YYDKDF (reference sequence). The CDR3 DNA reads TGTGCCACCAGCAGAGTGCAGGGCAGCTATGGCTACACCTTC. This gives the protein CATSRVQGSYGYTF.

About this clone: Other DNA sequences in the same sample also yield this CDR3. This chain uses TRBV5-4 with TRBJ2-1; 10 bases align to TRBD1. Trimming at V came to 4 bases and at J to 7 bases, leaving 5 bases not matched to a gene. Germline V CDR1 and CDR2: SGHNT, YYREEE (reference sequence). The CDR3 consists of 14 residues. The CDR3: CASSGTGVSNEQFF. The DNA of the CDR3 is TGTGCCAGCAGCGGGACAGGGGTGTCGAATGAGCAGTTCTTC.

To note about this clone: The same CDR3 is also encoded by other DNA sequences in this sample. The chain recombines TRBV2 with TRBJ2-5; 9 bases align to TRBD2. CDR1 and CDR2 (germline): SNHLY, FYNNEI. Trimming cost V 10 bases and J 5 bases; bases outside gene matches: 14. The CDR3 loop spans 15 amino acids. In nucleotides, the CDR3 is TGTGCCACCCTCTCCGGGCGGGGGGGCGAGGAGACCCAGTACTTC. Translating it yields CATLSGRGGEETQYF.

The gene calls are TRBV19 and TRBJ1-6; D uncertain. This CDR3 is built from 14 residues. The ends were cut back, 5 bases at V and 8 bases at J, with 13 bases in the middle. Germline V CDR1 and CDR2: LNHDA, SQIVND (reference sequence). This CDR3 reads CASSGYPSDSPLHF. CDR3 coding DNA: TGTGCCAGTAGTGGATATCCCAGCGATTCACCCCTCCACTTT.

The V call is TRBV6-5, the J call TRBJ2-2; tentative D call: TRBD1 (6 bases). In germline, CDR1 is MNHEY, CDR2 SVGAGI. This CDR3 contains 13 residues. The V and J ends lost 11 bases and 1 base respectively, with 11 bases between them. CDR3 nucleotides: TGTGCCGTCAGGGGTCTGAACACCGGGGAGCTGTTTTTT. Amino acids: CAVRGLNTGELFF.

The rearrangement links TRBV7-9 to TRBJ2-1, with 10 nucleotides matching TRBD2. The germline CDR1 and CDR2 sequences are SEHNR and FQNEAQ (reference sequence). The length of the CDR3 is 15 residues. V shed 5 bases, J shed 8 bases, and the junction held 9 bases outside the gene matches. In DNA form, the CDR3 reads TGTGCCAGCAGCCCTGGACTAGCGGCCAAGGATGAGCAGTTCTTC. Protein: CASSPGLAAKDEQFF. The whole variable domain, remainder taken from reference TRBV7-9 and TRBJ2-1, is DTGVSQNPRHKITKRGQNVTFRCDPISEHNRLYWYRQTLGQGPEFLTYFQNEAQLEKSRLLSDRFSAERPKGSFSTLEIQRTEQGDSAMYLCASSPGLAAKDEQFFGPGTRLTVL.